Shown below are 24 T cell receptor beta chains from a single sample sequenced in a study of OX40 agonist ivuxolimab in advanced cancers. Sequencing was performed with immunoSEQ multiplex PCR; in TCRdb, only in-frame clones are kept and a portion is missing. Found here are around 76,000 clones, roughly 89% of them singletons; the top ten hold 13%. The source was CD4+ or CD8+ T cells sorted from blood, collected in a trial of the OX40 agonist ivuxolimab. These receptors all stem from an adult with an advanced solid tumor such as melanoma, head and neck, liver or kidney cancer.

The chain joins TRBV2 to TRBJ1-2; the D is unclear. The CDR3 has 16 amino acids. V was cut by 6 bases and J by 0 bases, with 17 bases left in between. Germline V CDR1 and CDR2: SNHLY, FYNNEI. The CDR3 DNA reads as TGTGCCAGCAGCCGAGGACGAATTCAAGCTAACTATGGCTACACCTTC. As protein: CASSRGRIQANYGYTF.

The chain joins TRBV7-9 to TRBJ2-1, with 9 bases matching TRBD2. From germline, CDR1 is SEHNR and CDR2 FQNEAQ (reference sequence). Trimming at V came to 1 base and at J to 4 bases, leaving 5 bases not matched to a gene. The length of the CDR3 is 16 residues. CDR3 nucleotides: TGTGCCAGCAGCTTAGTGACGGGACTAGCATACAATGAGCAGTTCTTC. It encodes CASSLVTGLAYNEQFF.

This chain links TRBV1 with TRBJ2-3; the table's TRBD2 call for D was not verified on the DNA. TRBV1 is listed as a pseudogene. The CDR3 spans 17 residues. CDR3 sequence reads: CTSSQDLAGVLADTQYF. The CDR3 nucleotides are TGCACCAGCAGCCAAGATCTAGCGGGAGTTCTGGCAGATACGCAGTATTTT.

This CDR3 is CAWTSGRMDEQYF. In nucleotides, the CDR3 is TGTGCCTGGACTAGCGGGAGAATGGACGAGCAGTACTTC. The chain links TRBV30 to TRBJ2-7; 10 bases match TRBD2. Germline trimming cut 4 bases from V and 5 bases from J; bases unmatched to any gene: 5. The germline V gene has CDR1 GTSNPN and CDR2 SVGIG (reference sequence). The CDR3 sequence is 13 residues long. Variable domain in full (rest from reference TRBV30 and TRBJ2-7): SQTIHQWPATLVQPVGSPLSLECTVEGTSNPNLYWYRQAAGRGLQLLFYSVGIGQISSEVPQNLSASRPQDRQFILSSKKLLLSDSGFYLCAWTSGRMDEQYFGPGTRLTVT.

The chain links TRBV19 to TRBJ1-4; D possibly corresponds to TRBD1 (5 bases). Trimming left V 5 bases short and J 3 bases short, with 13 bases between. The germline V gene encodes CDR1 LNHDA and CDR2 SQIVND (reference sequence). The CDR3 totals 15 residues. The CDR3 is CASSPLSGANEKLFF. The CDR3 DNA reads TGTGCCAGTAGTCCTCTCTCGGGGGCTAATGAAAAACTGTTTTTT.

The rearrangement links TRBV4-1 to TRBJ1-5; tentatively, D is TRBD1 (5 bases). The CDR3 is 15 amino acids. CDR1 and CDR2 (germline): MGHRA, YSYEKL. The V end lost 0 bases, the J end lost 5 bases, and 11 bases lay between the germline ends. CDR3: CASSQEDQGHQPQHF. DNA for the CDR3: TGCGCCAGCAGCCAAGAAGATCAGGGCCATCAGCCCCAGCATTTT.

This clone showed up just once. The rearrangement uses TRBV9 and TRBJ2-3; 8 bases map to TRBD1. Looked up from germline, CDR1 is SGDLS and CDR2 is YYNGEE. After removal of 4 bases from V and 6 bases from J, the junction contained 7 bases not matched to a gene. This CDR3 is built from 14 residues. CDR3: CASSTGQGADTQYF. The CDR3, as DNA: TGTGCCAGCAGCACCGGACAGGGCGCCGATACGCAGTATTTT.

The V call is TRBV7-6, the J call TRBJ2-3; the match to TRBD2 covers 14 bases. This CDR3 is built from 20 residues. After removal of 4 bases from V and 5 bases from J, the junction contained 17 bases not matched to a gene. Per the germline V gene, CDR1 is SGHVS and CDR2 is FNYEAQ. CDR3: CASSYSPSPGLAGAGDTQYF. The CDR3 coding sequence is TGTGCCAGCAGCTATAGCCCATCGCCGGGACTAGCGGGAGCGGGAGATACGCAGTATTTT.

The chain carries TRBV7-2 and TRBJ2-1; 9 bases fit TRBD2. Losses at the gene ends were 4 bases for V and 7 bases for J; bases not matched to a gene: 8. CDR3 length equals 15 residues. Germline V lookup: CDR1 SGHTA, CDR2 FQGNSA. The CDR3, as DNA: TGTGCCAGCAGCTCCGTTAGCGGGAGCATTAATGAGCAGTTCTTC. Amino acids: CASSSVSGSINEQFF.

The genes are TRBV6-1 and TRBJ2-2, with a possible D match to TRBD1 (6 bases). The V end was cut by 4 bases, the J end by 6 bases, with 9 bases between. From germline, CDR1 is MNHNS and CDR2 SASEGT. CDR3 length: 13 amino acids. DNA of the CDR3: TGTGCCAGCAGTGTAACAGGGCCCGGGGAGCTGTTTTTT. This codes for CASSVTGPGELFF.

This chain joins TRBV27 and TRBJ1-1; 8 bases are a match to TRBD1. The CDR3 totals 15 residues. V shed 1 base, J shed 5 bases, and the junction held 6 bases outside the gene matches. Germline CDR1 reads MNHEY; CDR2 reads SMNVEV (reference sequence). In DNA, the CDR3 is TGTGCCAGCAGTTTATTCCAGGGGGCGTATACTGAAGCTTTCTTT. This encodes CASSLFQGAYTEAFF.

A single count supports this clone. This sequence joins TRBV7-8 and TRBJ2-7; TRBD2 matches 11 bases. Per germline, CDR1 SGHVS and CDR2 FQNEAQ. The CDR3 is 17 amino acids. With V trimmed by 1 base and J by 0 bases, 5 bases remained unmatched. CDR3 in DNA: TGTGCCAGCAGCTTAGTGCTAGCGGGAGGCCCCTCCTACGAGCAGTACTTC. As protein: CASSLVLAGGPSYEQYF.

V and J are TRBV9 and TRBJ2-3; 14 bases map to TRBD2. CDR1 and CDR2 from the germline V gene are SGDLS and YYNGEE. CDR3 length: 18 amino acids. Trimming took 7 bases from V and 0 from J; bases not matched to a gene: 10. CDR3 DNA: TGTGCCAGCGCACCGGGACTAGCGGGAGAGTTCAGCACAGATACGCAGTATTTT. Its protein product is CASAPGLAGEFSTDTQYF.

Of note for this clone: One junction end does not reproduce the germline sequence, and a read error may be involved. The chain links TRBV7-7 to TRBJ2-2; possible D gene TRBD1, 6 bases. The CDR3 has 16 amino acids. Germline V lookup: CDR1 SSHAT, CDR2 FNYEAQ (reference sequence). The CDR3 DNA reads TGTGCTAGCAGCTTAGCTGGACAGAGGAACACCGGGGAGCTGTTTTTT. It is translated as CASSLAGQRNTGELFF.

The CDR3 DNA reads as TGTGCCTGGAGTAGGCAGACCCACTACGAGCAGTACTTC. It specifies CAWSRQTHYEQYF. This chain links TRBV30 with TRBJ2-7, with D unresolved. The CDR3 consists of 13 residues. CDR1 GTSNPN and CDR2 SVGIG come from the germline V gene (reference sequence). V dropped 2 bases and J dropped 3 bases, with 11 bases sitting between them.

This chain connects TRBV5-3 to TRBJ2-3; D is perhaps TRBD2 (6 bases). TRBV5-3 is classed as an ORF, of uncertain function. The CDR3 contains 17 residues. Trimming removed 3 bases from V and 3 bases from J, with 20 bases in between. DNA of the CDR3: TGTGCCAGAAGCTCTCCCGATACTAGCAGCCCTACAGATACGCAGTATTTT. Protein: CARSSPDTSSPTDTQYF.

The chain combines TRBV9 with TRBJ2-6; D may be TRBD1 (6 bases). Trimming removed 0 bases from V and 2 bases from J, with 6 bases in between. This CDR3 comprises 15 residues. Germline loops: CDR1 SGDLS, CDR2 YYNGEE. In DNA form, the CDR3 reads TGTGCCAGCAGCGTAGCAGGGGCTGGGGCCAACGTCCTGACTTTC. Its protein is CASSVAGAGANVLTF.

This chain joins TRBV28 and TRBJ1-1; 7 bases map to TRBD1. This CDR3 has 15 residues. J lost 5 bases, V lost 6 bases, and 12 bases had no gene match. CDR1 is MDHEN and CDR2 is SYDVKM in the germline V gene. The CDR3 reads CASRFQGGGDTEAFF. In nucleotides, the CDR3 is TGTGCCAGCAGATTCCAGGGGGGAGGGGATACTGAAGCTTTCTTT.

The rearrangement uses TRBV6-1 and TRBJ2-3; D ambiguous. V dropped 4 bases and J dropped 2 bases, with 7 bases sitting between them. Per germline, CDR1 MNHNS and CDR2 SASEGT. The CDR3 spans 13 residues. The CDR3 coding sequence is TGTGCCAGCAGTGTTCTCGACACAGATACGCAGTATTTT. This encodes CASSVLDTDTQYF.

This clone was recorded only once. This chain uses TRBV5-6 with TRBJ1-4; 7 nucleotides agree with TRBD1. After removal of 4 bases from V and 5 bases from J, the junction contained 8 bases not matched to a gene. CDR1 and CDR2 from the germline V gene are SGHDT and YYEEEE. The CDR3 consists of 15 residues. CDR3: CASSRFGTENEKLFF. The CDR3 DNA sequence: TGTGCCAGCAGCCGATTCGGGACAGAAAATGAAAAACTGTTTTTT.

The CDR3 spells CASSPGLAGEIDTQYF. In nucleotides, the CDR3 is TGTGCCAGCAGCCCTGGACTAGCGGGAGAGATAGATACGCAGTATTTT. This sequence joins TRBV7-3 and TRBJ2-3, with 13 positions matching TRBD2. The CDR3 loop spans 16 amino acids. V was clipped by 5 bases and J by 5 bases; unmatched bases: 7. Looked up from germline, CDR1 is SGHTA and CDR2 is FQGTGA.

The chain is built from TRBV9 and TRBJ2-1, with D perhaps TRBD2 (6 bases). V shed 2 bases and J shed 7 bases, with 16 bases lying between them. The CDR3 is 15 amino acids. CDR1 and CDR2 (germline): SGDLS, YYNGEE. CDR3 amino acids: CASSVRDFESNEQFF. CDR3 DNA: TGTGCCAGCAGCGTCCGGGACTTCGAGAGTAATGAGCAGTTCTTC. The variable domain in full, completed from reference TRBV9 and TRBJ2-1, reads DSGVTQTPKHLITATGQRVTLRCSPRSGDLSVYWYQQSLDQGLQFLIQYYNGEERAKGNILERFSAQQFPDLHSELNLSSLELGDSALYFCASSVRDFESNEQFFGPGTRLTVL.

This chain links TRBV11-1 with TRBJ2-7; D possibly matches TRBD1 or TRBD2 (6 bases each). This CDR3 region has 14 residues. V lost 5 bases, J lost 4 bases, and 15 bases lay in between. Germline V gene data show CDR1 as SGHAT and CDR2 as FQDESV (reference sequence). The CDR3 DNA is TGTGCCAGCAGCGGGGGAGGAGGGGGATACGAGCAGTACTTC. It is translated as CASSGGGGGYEQYF.

The J gene is TRBJ2-7, the V gene TRBV5-1; 10 positions agree with TRBD2. After removal of 4 bases from V and 5 bases from J, the junction contained 12 bases not matched to a gene. CDR1 and CDR2 from the germline V gene are SGHRS and YFSETQ. The CDR3 spans 16 residues. CDR3 amino acids: CASSDGLAELLHEQYF. CDR3 DNA: TGCGCCAGCAGCGATGGACTAGCGGAACTCCTCCACGAGCAGTACTTC.